The subject of this entry is one TCR beta chain. Its specificity is not known. The time point was: newly diagnosed GD, antithyroid drugs for less than 3 months. From PBMCs, RNA was extracted and then used to make the TCR library. Patients with Graves' disease were diagnosed by American Thyroid Association guidelines. Through Arm-PCR of CDR3 regions and iRepertoire HTBI primers, TCR beta libraries were built. TCRdb ran MiXCR on the multiplex PCR reads and lists one entry per CDR3 protein. The repertoire holds fewer than 350,000 distinct CDR3 sequences, with about a sixth as singletons. This specimen comes from a study of regulatory T cells in long-lasting Graves disease. Overall study: Antithyroid drug intake by newly diagnosed Graves' patients had lasted under 3 months. Notes on the study in general: TRBV28, TRBJ1-2 and TRBJ2-5 were favored in persistent disease. Shared public clonotypes totalled approximately 3,000 in persistent patients, compared with roughly 970 in new patients.

V was shortened by 2 bases and J by 3 bases, with 5 bases between the two germline ends. There are 12 residues in the CDR3. Germline V gene sequence: CDR1 SGHDN, CDR2 FVKESK. This TCR was recovered from a female donor with Graves disease. This sequence joins TRBV14 and TRBJ2-7; the D is unclear. The sequences come from peripheral blood mononuclear cells (PBMCs), collected at new diagnosis, from a patient treated with antithyroid drugs. The CDR3 DNA reads TGTGCCAGCAGCCAATCAATCTACGAGCAGTACTTC. It yields the protein CASSQSIYEQYF.